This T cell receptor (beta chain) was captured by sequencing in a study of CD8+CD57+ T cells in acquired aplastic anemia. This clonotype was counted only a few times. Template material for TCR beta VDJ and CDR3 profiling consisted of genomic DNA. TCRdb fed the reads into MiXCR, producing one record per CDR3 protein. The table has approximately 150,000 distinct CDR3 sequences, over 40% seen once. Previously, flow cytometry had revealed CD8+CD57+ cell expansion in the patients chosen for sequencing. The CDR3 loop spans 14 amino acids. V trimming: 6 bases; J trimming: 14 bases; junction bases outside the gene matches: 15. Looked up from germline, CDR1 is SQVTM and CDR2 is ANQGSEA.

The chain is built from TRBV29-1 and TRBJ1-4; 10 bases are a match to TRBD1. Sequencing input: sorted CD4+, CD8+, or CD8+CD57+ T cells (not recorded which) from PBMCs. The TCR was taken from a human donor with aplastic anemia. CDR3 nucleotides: TGCAGCGTGGCGCCGGGACAGGGGAGGAGTGGTCTGTTTTTT. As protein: CSVAPGQGRSGLFF.